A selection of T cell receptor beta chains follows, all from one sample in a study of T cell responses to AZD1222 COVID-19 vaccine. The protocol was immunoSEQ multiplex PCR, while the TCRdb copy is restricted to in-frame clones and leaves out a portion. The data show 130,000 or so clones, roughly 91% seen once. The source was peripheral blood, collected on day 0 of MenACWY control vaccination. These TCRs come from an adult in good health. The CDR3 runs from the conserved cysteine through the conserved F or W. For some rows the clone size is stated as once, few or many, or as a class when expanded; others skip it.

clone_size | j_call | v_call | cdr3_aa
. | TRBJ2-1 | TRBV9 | CASSVAGEGEQFF
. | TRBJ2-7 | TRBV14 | CASSQDGWWARGTIYEQYF
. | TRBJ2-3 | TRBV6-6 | CASSSYSTDTQYF
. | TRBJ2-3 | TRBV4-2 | CASSNKGTSGNTDTQYF
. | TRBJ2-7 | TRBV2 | CASSTQGYEQYF
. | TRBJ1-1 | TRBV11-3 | CASSFLRGTEAFF
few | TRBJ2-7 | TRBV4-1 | CASSERTGLYEQYF
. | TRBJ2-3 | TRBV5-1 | CASSSETGTSGTDTQYF
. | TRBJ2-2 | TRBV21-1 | CAGRVGSTGELFF
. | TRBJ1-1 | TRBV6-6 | CASRPRTGNTEAFF
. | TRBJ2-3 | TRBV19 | CASSGQGGPGADTQYF
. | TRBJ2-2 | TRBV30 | CAWSVRRAGELFF
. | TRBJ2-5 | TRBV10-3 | CATSSGSQTQYF
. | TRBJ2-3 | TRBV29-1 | CSVEYVDTQYF
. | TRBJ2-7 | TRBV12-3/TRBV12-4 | CASMSSYEQYF
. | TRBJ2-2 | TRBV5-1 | CASSLIHGPGGELFF
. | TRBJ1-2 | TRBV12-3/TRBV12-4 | CASRGQGTYGYTF
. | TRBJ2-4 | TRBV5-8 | CASSPHYIQYF
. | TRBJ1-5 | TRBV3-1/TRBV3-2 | CASSTGQGSNQPQHF
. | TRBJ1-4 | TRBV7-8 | CASSPRGQGGVSNEKLFF
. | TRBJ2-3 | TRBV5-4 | CASSLGLAVSDTQYF
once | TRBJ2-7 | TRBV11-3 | CASSFLASGYEQYF
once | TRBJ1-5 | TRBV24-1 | CATSPGARGNQPQHF
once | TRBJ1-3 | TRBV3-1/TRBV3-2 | CASSLRAMSGNTIYF
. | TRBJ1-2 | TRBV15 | CATSRPPEGNYGYTF
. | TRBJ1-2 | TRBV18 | CASSPANLGPANYGYTF
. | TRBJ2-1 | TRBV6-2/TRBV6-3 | CASSRNENEQFF
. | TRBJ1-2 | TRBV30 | CALAEANYGYTF
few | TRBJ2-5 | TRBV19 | CASSIRETQYF
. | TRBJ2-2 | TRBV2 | CASSASGRTLDTGELFF
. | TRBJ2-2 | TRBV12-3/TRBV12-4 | CASSPTSAGELFF
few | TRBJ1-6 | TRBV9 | CASSGQGSGNSPLHF
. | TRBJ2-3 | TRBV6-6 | CASSSWQGITDTQYF
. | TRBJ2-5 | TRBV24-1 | CATNKAGEETQYF
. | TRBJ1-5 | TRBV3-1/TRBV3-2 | CASSPGPFSNQPQHF
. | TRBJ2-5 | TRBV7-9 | CASSLGTGDAETQYF
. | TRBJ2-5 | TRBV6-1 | CASSEAGTRLGTQYF
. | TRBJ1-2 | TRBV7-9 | CASSPRTGGTYGYTF
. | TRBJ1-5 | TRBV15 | CATSRAPGTRWPQHF
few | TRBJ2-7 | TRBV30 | CAWSVRTSGGFGEQYF